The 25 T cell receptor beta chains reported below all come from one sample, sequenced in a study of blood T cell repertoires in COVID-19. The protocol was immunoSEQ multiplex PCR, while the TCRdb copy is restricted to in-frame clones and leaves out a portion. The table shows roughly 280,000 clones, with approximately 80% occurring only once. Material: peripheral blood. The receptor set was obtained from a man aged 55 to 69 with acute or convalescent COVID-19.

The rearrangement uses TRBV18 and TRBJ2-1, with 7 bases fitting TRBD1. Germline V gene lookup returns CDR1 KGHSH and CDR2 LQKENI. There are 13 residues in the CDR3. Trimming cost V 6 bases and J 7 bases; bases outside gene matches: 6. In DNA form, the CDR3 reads TGTGCCAGCTCCAACAGGGGACAGAATGAGCAGTTCTTC. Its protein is CASSNRGQNEQFF.

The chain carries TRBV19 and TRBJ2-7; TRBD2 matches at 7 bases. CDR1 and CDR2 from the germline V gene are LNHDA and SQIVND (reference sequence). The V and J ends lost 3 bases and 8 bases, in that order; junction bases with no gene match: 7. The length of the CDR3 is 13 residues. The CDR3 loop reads CASSIGTNRQQYF. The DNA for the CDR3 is TGTGCCAGTAGTATCGGGACTAACCGTCAGCAGTACTTC.

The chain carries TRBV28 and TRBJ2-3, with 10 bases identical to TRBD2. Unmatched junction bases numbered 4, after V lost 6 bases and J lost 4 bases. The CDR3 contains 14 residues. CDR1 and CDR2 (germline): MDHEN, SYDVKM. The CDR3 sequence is CASSSSGSADTQYF. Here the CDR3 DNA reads TGTGCCAGCAGCTCTAGCGGGAGTGCAGATACGCAGTATTTT.

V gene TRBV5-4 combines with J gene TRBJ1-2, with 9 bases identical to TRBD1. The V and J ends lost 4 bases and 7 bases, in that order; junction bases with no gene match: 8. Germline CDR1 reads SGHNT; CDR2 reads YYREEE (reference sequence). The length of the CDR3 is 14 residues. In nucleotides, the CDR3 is TGTGCCAGCAGCGAGGGACAGGGAGTGCGTGGCTACACCTTC. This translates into CASSEGQGVRGYTF.

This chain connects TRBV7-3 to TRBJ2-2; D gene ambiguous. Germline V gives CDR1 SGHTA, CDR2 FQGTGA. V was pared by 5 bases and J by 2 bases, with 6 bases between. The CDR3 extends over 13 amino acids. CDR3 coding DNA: TGTGCCAGCAGCCCTATTAACACCGGGGAGCTGTTTTTT. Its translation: CASSPINTGELFF.

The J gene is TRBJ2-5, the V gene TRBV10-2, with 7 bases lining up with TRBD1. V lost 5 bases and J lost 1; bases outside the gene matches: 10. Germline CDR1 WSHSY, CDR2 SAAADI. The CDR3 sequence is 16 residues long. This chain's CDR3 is CASSRATQGPQETQYF. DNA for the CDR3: TGCGCCAGCAGTCGTGCGACACAGGGGCCCCAAGAGACCCAGTACTTC.

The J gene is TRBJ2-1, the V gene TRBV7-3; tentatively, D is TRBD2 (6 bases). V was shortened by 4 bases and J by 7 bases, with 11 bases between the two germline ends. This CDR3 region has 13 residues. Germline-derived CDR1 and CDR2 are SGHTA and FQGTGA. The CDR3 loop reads CASSSDYQNEQFF. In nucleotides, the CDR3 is TGTGCCAGCAGCTCGGACTATCAGAATGAGCAGTTCTTC.

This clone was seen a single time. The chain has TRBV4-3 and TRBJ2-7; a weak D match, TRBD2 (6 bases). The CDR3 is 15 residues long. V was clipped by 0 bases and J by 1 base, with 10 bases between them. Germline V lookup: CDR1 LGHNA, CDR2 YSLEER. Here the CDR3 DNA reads TGCGCCAGCAGCCAAGATGGGACTGGGTCCTACGAGCAGTACTTC. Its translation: CASSQDGTGSYEQYF.

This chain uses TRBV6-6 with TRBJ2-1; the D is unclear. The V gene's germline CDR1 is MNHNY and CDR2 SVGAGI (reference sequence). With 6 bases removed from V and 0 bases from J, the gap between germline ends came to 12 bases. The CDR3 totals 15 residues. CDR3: CASSRTESSYNEQFF. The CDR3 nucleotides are TGTGCCAGCAGCCGAACAGAAAGCTCCTACAATGAGCAGTTCTTC.

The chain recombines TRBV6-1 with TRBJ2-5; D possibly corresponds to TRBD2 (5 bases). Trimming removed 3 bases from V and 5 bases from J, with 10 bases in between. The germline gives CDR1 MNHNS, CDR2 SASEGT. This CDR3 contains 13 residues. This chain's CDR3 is CASSEGARETQYF. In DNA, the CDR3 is TGTGCCAGCAGTGAGGGAGCTAGGGAGACCCAGTACTTC.

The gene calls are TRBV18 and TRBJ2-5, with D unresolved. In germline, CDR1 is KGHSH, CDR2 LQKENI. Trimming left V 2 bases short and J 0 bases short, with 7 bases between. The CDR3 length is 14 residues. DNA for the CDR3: TGTGCCAGCTCACCAATTCGGGACCAAGAGACCCAGTACTTC. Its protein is CASSPIRDQETQYF.

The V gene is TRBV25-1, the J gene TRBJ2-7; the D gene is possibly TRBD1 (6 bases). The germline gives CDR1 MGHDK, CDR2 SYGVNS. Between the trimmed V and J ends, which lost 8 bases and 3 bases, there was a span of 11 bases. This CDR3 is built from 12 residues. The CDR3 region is CASDRQVYEQYF. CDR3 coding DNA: TGTGCCAGCGACCGACAGGTCTACGAGCAGTACTTC.

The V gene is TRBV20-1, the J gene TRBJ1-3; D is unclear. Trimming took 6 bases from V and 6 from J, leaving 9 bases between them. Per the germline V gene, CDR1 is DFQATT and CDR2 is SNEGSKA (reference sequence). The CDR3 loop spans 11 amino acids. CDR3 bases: TGCAGTGCCTCCCCTACAAACACCATATATTTT. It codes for CSASPTNTIYF.

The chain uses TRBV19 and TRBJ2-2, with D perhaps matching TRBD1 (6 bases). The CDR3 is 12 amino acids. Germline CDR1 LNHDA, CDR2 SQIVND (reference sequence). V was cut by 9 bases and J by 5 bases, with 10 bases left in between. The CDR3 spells CASRGPTGELFF. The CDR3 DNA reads TGTGCCAGCAGGGGTCCAACCGGGGAGCTGTTTTTT. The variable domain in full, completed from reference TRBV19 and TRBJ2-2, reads DGGITQSPKYLFRKEGQNVTLSCEQNLNHDAMYWYRQDPGQGLRLIYYSQIVNDFQKGDIAEGYSVSREKKESFPLTVTSAQKNPTAFYLCASRGPTGELFFGEGSRLTVL.

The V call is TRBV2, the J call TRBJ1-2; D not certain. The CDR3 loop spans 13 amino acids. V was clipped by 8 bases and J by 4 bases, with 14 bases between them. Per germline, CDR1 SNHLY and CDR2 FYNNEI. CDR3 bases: TGTGCCAGCGGGTACGACACGTCCTATGGCTACACCTTC. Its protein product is CASGYDTSYGYTF.

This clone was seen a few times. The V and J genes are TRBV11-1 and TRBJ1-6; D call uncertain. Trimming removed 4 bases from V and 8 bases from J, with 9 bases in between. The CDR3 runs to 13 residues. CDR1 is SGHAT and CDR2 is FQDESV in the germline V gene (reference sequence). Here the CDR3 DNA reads TGTGCCAGCAGCTATAGCAGAGATTCACCCCTCCACTTT. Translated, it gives CASSYSRDSPLHF.

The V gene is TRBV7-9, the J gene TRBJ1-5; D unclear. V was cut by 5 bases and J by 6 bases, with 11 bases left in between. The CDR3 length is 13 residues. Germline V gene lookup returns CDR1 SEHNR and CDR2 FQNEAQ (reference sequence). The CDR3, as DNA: TGTGCCAGCAGCCCCATGGCAGGTCAGCCCCAGCATTTT. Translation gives CASSPMAGQPQHF.

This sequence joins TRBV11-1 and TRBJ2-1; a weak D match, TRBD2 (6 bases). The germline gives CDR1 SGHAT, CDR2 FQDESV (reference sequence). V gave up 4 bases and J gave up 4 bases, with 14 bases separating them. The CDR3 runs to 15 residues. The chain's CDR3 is CASSYGPSAYNEQFF. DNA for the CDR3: TGTGCCAGCAGCTACGGACCTAGCGCTTACAATGAGCAGTTCTTC.

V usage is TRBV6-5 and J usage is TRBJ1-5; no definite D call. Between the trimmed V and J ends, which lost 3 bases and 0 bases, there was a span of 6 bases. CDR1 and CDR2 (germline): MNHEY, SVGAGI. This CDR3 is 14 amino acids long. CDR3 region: CASSYSNSNQPQHF. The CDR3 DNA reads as TGTGCCAGCAGTTATTCCAATAGCAATCAGCCCCAGCATTTT.

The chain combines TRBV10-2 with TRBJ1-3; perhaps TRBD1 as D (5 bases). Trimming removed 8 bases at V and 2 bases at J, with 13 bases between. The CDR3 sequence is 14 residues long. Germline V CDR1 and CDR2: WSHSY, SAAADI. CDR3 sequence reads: CASGWTSPGNTIYF. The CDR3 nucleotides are TGCGCCAGCGGTTGGACATCACCTGGAAACACCATATATTTT.

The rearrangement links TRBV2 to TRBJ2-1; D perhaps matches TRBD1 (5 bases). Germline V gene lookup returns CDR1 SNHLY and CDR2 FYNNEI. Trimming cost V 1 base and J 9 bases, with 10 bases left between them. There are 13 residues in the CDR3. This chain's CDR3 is CASSEEGLGEQFF. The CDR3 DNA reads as TGTGCCAGCAGTGAAGAGGGGCTCGGTGAGCAGTTCTTC.

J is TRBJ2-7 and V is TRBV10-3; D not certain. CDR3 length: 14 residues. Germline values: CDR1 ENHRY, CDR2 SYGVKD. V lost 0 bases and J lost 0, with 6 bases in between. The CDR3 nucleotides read TGTGCCATCAGTGAGTCATCTACCTCCTACGAGCAGTACTTC. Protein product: CAISESSTSYEQYF.

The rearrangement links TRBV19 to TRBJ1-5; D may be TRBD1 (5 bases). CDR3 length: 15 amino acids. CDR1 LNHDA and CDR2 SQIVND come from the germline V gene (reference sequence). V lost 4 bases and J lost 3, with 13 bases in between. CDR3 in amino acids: CASSTAGGTNQPQHF. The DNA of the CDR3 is TGTGCCAGTAGTACGGCTGGAGGGACCAATCAGCCCCAGCATTTT.

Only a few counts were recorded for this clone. The CDR3 bases are TGTGCCAGCAGTGAAACAACGGGAGGCTCCTACGAGCAGTACTTC. This sequence encodes CASSETTGGSYEQYF. This chain uses TRBV6-1 with TRBJ2-7; 7 bases are shared with TRBD2. V dropped 2 bases and J dropped 0; count of bases not matched to a gene: 4. The CDR3 spans 15 residues. Per the germline V gene, CDR1 is MNHNS and CDR2 is SASEGT.

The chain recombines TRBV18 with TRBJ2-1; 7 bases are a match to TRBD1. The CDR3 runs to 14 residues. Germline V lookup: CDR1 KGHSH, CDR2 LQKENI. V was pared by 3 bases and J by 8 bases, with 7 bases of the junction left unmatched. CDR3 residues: CASSPGQGDYEQFF. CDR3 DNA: TGTGCCAGCTCACCCGGGCAGGGGGATTATGAGCAGTTCTTC.